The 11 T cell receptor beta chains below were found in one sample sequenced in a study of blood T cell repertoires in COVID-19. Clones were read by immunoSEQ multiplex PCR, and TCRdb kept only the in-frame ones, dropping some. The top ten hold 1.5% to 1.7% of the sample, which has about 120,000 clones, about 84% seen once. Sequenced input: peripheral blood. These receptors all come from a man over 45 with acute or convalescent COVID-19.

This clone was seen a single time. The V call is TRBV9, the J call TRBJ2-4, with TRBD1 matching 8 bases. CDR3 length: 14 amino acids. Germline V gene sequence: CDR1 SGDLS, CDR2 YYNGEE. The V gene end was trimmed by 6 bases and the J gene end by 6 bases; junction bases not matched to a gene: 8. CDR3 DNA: TGTGCCAGCATCGAGACAGGGGCGGGAAACATTCAGTACTTC. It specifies CASIETGAGNIQYF.

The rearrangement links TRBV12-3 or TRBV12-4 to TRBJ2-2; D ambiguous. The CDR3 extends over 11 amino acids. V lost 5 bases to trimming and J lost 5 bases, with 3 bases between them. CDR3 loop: CASSQTGELFF. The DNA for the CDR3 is TGTGCCAGCAGTCAGACCGGGGAGCTGTTTTTT.

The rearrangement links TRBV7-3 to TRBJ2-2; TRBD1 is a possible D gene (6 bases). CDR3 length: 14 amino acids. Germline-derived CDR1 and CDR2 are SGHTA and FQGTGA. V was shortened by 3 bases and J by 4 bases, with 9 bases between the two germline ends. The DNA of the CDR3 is TGTGCCAGCAGCTTTACAGGGAGCACCGGGGAGCTGTTTTTT. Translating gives CASSFTGSTGELFF.

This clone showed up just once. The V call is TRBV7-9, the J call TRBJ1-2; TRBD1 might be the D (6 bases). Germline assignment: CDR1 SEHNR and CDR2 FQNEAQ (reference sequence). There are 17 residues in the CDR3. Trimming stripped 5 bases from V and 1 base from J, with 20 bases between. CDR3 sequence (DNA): TGTGCCAGCAGCGCCCAGAGTCGGGGGGGCGGTAACTATGGCTACACCTTC. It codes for CASSAQSRGGGNYGYTF.

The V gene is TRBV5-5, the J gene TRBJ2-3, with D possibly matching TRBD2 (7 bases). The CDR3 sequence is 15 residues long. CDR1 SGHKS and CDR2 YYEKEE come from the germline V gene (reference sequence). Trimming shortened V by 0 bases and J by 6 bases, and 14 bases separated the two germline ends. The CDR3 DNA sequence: TGTGCCAGCAGCTTGGGAGGTGGGGGGGCGGATACGCAGTATTTT. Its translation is CASSLGGGGADTQYF.

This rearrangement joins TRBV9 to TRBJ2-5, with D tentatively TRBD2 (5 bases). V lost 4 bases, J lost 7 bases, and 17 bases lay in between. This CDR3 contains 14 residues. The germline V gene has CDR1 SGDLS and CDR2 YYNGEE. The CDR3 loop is CASSTGAGLGTQYF. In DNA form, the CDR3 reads TGTGCCAGCAGCACCGGTGCGGGCCTCGGGACCCAGTACTTC.

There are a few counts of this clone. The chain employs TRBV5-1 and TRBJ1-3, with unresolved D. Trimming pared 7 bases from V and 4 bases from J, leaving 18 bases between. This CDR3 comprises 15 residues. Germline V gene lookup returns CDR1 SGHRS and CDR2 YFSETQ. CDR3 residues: CASAPQDPGGNTIYF. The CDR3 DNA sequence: TGCGCCAGCGCTCCCCAAGATCCGGGAGGAAACACCATATATTTT.

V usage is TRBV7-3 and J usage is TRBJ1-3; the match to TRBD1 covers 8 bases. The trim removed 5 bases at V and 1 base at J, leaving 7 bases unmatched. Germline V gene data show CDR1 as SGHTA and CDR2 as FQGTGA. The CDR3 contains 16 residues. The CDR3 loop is CASSHLRDRSGNTIYF. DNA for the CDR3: TGTGCCAGCAGCCACCTCCGGGACAGGTCTGGAAACACCATATATTTT.

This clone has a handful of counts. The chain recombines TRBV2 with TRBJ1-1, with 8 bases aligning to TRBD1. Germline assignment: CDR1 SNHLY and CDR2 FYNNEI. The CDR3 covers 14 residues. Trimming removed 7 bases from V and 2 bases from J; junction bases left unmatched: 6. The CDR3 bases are TGTGCCAGCAATCCTGACAGGGGAAACACTGAAGCTTTCTTT. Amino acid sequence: CASNPDRGNTEAFF.

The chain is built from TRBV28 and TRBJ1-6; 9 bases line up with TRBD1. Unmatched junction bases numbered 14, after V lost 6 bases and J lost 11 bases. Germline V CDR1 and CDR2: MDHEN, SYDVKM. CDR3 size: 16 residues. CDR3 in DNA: TGTGCCAGCAGGTCGGGACAGGGATCGCAGAGAGCACCCCTCCACTTT. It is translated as CASRSGQGSQRAPLHF. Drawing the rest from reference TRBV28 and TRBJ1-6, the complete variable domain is DVKVTQSSRYLVKRTGEKVFLECVQDMDHENMFWYRQDPGLGLRLIYFSYDVKMKEKGDIPEGYSVSREKKERFSLILESASTNQTSMYLCASRSGQGSQRAPLHFGNGTRLTVT.

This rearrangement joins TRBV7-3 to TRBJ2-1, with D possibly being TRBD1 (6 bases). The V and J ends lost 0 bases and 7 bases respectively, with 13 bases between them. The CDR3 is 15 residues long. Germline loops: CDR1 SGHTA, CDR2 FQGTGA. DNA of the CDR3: TGTGCCAGCAGCTTAACTGGACAGCTATCTAATGAGCAGTTCTTC. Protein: CASSLTGQLSNEQFF.